Presented here are 26 T cell receptor beta chains from one specimen sequenced in a study of shared clonotypes between healthy human individuals. Repertoires were generated with immunoSEQ multiplex PCR, while TCRdb's copy carries only in-frame clones and drops some. The sample holds some 2.1 million clones, just under 95% seen once. Positively selected for CCR7, the CD45RO-negative cells used as naive CD8 cells excluded terminally differentiated effector memory CD45RA+ cells. Material for sequencing was naive CD8+ T cells from PBMCs. The receptor set was obtained from a man aged 18 to 30 in good health. Some clones in this sample may be carry-over from other donors' samples.

V usage is TRBV7-3 and J usage is TRBJ2-1, with a tentative D call TRBD2 (6 bases). V gave up 5 bases and J gave up 5 bases, with 10 bases separating them. The CDR3 contains 13 residues. Germline-derived CDR1 and CDR2 are SGHTA and FQGTGA. The CDR3 DNA sequence: TGTGCCAGCAGCCCGGGCGGGGACAATGAGCAGTTCTTC. Translated: CASSPGGDNEQFF.

The chain uses TRBV5-6 and TRBJ1-2, with D perhaps TRBD1 (6 bases). V lost 2 bases, J lost 5 bases, and 16 bases lay in between. The CDR3 runs 15 residues. Germline V lookup: CDR1 SGHDT, CDR2 YYEEEE. The CDR3 protein is CASSFPTQGGYGYTF. CDR3 sequence (DNA): TGTGCCAGCAGCTTCCCTACACAGGGAGGGTATGGCTACACCTTC.

The chain employs TRBV10-2 and TRBJ2-3; D not certain. The V and J ends lost 5 bases and 2 bases respectively, with 11 bases between them. The CDR3 has 14 residues. In germline, CDR1 is WSHSY, CDR2 SAAADI. The CDR3 region is CASSRLTPTDTQYF. Written as DNA, the CDR3 is TGCGCCAGCAGTAGACTCACCCCCACAGATACGCAGTATTTT.

The V call is TRBV27, the J call TRBJ1-1; 9 nucleotides match TRBD1. Germline V gene data show CDR1 as MNHEY and CDR2 as SMNVEV (reference sequence). After removal of 5 bases from V and 4 bases from J, the junction contained 8 bases not matched to a gene. The CDR3 extends over 15 amino acids. The CDR3 is CASSAAGTGSTEAFF. DNA of the CDR3: TGTGCCAGCAGTGCAGCCGGGACAGGGAGCACTGAAGCTTTCTTT.

This clone was seen only once. V usage is TRBV10-3 and J usage is TRBJ1-2; D is ambiguous. V was pared by 4 bases and J by 7 bases, with 13 bases between. Germline V gives CDR1 ENHRY, CDR2 SYGVKD. This CDR3 region has 13 residues. Written as DNA, the CDR3 is TGTGCCATCAGTGCTTGGGGAAGCCTTGGCTACACCTTC. Translation gives CAISAWGSLGYTF.

The sample holds a few counts of this clone. The rearrangement uses TRBV14 and TRBJ2-2; tentatively, D is TRBD2 (6 bases). Germline V CDR1 and CDR2: SGHDN, FVKESK. The V and J ends lost 1 base and 5 bases respectively, with 14 bases between them. The CDR3 is 16 residues long. The CDR3 protein is CASSQVNAGWTGELFF. In DNA form, the CDR3 reads TGTGCCAGCAGCCAAGTCAACGCGGGGTGGACCGGGGAGCTGTTTTTT.

This sequence joins TRBV7-9 and TRBJ1-3; 8 bases are shared with TRBD1. CDR1 and CDR2 (germline): SEHNR, FQNEAQ (reference sequence). With V trimmed by 4 bases and J by 0 bases, 14 bases remained unmatched. The CDR3 sequence is 19 residues long. DNA for the CDR3: TGTGCCAGCAGCTCAGGGGGCCACCTATCCAGGAGCTCTGGAAACACCATATATTTT. This encodes CASSSGGHLSRSSGNTIYF.

This rearrangement joins TRBV9 to TRBJ2-3; no reliable D call. V was shortened by 6 bases and J by 3 bases, with 14 bases between the two germline ends. The CDR3 loop spans 14 amino acids. Germline V CDR1 and CDR2: SGDLS, YYNGEE. The CDR3 protein is CASKGGWTTDTQYF. For the CDR3, the DNA is TGTGCCAGCAAGGGCGGATGGACGACAGATACGCAGTATTTT.

This rearrangement joins TRBV28 to TRBJ1-3, with 7 bases identical to TRBD1. V dropped 5 bases and J dropped 4; count of bases not matched to a gene: 8. Germline CDR1 and CDR2: MDHEN and SYDVKM. This CDR3 contains 15 residues. This CDR3 is CASSLYRGEGNTIYF. CDR3 DNA: TGTGCCAGCAGTCTATACAGGGGAGAGGGAAACACCATATATTTT.

V usage is TRBV6-6 and J usage is TRBJ1-4; 8 bases are a match to TRBD1. With V trimmed by 7 bases and J by 5 bases, 6 bases remained unmatched. Germline values: CDR1 MNHNY, CDR2 SVGAGI (reference sequence). CDR3 length: 14 residues. Here the CDR3 DNA reads TGTGCCAGCACCCCTGGACAGGGAAATGAAAAACTGTTTTTT. It translates to CASTPGQGNEKLFF.

The chain has TRBV28 and TRBJ2-7; perhaps TRBD1 as D (8 bases). Germline CDR1 and CDR2: MDHEN and SYDVKM. V dropped 6 bases and J dropped 6 bases, with 24 bases sitting between them. The CDR3 has 16 residues. CDR3 residues: CASSQSRGTGPLEQYF. The CDR3, as DNA: TGTGCCAGCAGCCAATCGCGGGGGACAGGTCCCCTCGAGCAGTACTTC. Full variable domain (rest looked up from reference TRBV28 and TRBJ2-7): DVKVTQSSRYLVKRTGEKVFLECVQDMDHENMFWYRQDPGLGLRLIYFSYDVKMKEKGDIPEGYSVSREKKERFSLILESASTNQTSMYLCASSQSRGTGPLEQYFGPGTRLTVT.

Turning to this clone: The sample contains more than one DNA sequence encoding this CDR3. The chain couples TRBV11-2 to TRBJ2-7, with 8 bases matching TRBD1. The CDR3 is made up of 14 amino acids. Germline-derived CDR1 and CDR2 are SGHAT and FQNNGV. With V trimmed by 3 bases and J by 2 bases, 3 bases remained unmatched. The CDR3 DNA reads as TGTGCCAGCAGCTTCGACAGGGGCCCCTACGAGCAGTACTTC. Amino acids: CASSFDRGPYEQYF.

The chain employs TRBV6-5 and TRBJ1-2; tentative D call: TRBD1 (6 bases). This CDR3 is built from 14 residues. Germline V gene lookup returns CDR1 MNHEY and CDR2 SVGAGI. The V end lost 5 bases, the J end lost 3 bases, and 13 bases lay between the germline ends. DNA of the CDR3: TGTGCCAGCAGTCCACAGGGAACAGACTATGGCTACACCTTC. This gives the protein CASSPQGTDYGYTF.

This chain uses TRBV4-3 with TRBJ1-2, with D perhaps TRBD1 (6 bases). Germline assignment: CDR1 LGHNA and CDR2 YSLEER. V was trimmed by 4 bases and J by 4 bases, leaving 10 bases between them. CDR3 length: 13 residues. CDR3 DNA sequence: TGCGCCAGCAGCCCAGAACAGGGCTATGGCTACACCTTC. Protein sequence: CASSPEQGYGYTF.

For the CDR3, the DNA is TGTGCCAGCAGTGACTCGGCAGGGAAAGGGTATAATTCCGGCTACACCTTC. Encoded protein: CASSDSAGKGYNSGYTF. V usage is TRBV6-4 and J usage is TRBJ1-2; maybe TRBD1 (5 bases). V dropped 0 bases and J dropped 8 bases, with 22 bases sitting between them. The CDR3 contains 17 residues. The V gene's germline CDR1 is MRHNA and CDR2 SNTAGT.

The chain combines TRBV29-1 with TRBJ2-1, with TRBD2 matching over 12 bases. This CDR3 is 16 amino acids long. With V trimmed by 5 bases and J by 8 bases, 13 bases remained unmatched. Looked up from germline, CDR1 is SQVTM and CDR2 is ANQGSEA. CDR3 protein: CSVTPGTSGRRDEQFF. The CDR3, as DNA: TGCAGCGTTACCCCCGGTACTAGCGGGAGGAGGGATGAGCAGTTCTTC.

The chain recombines TRBV4-1 with TRBJ2-1; D gene ambiguous. The germline V and J ends were trimmed by 4 bases and 6 bases, with 10 bases remaining between them. Per the germline V gene, CDR1 is MGHRA and CDR2 is YSYEKL. The CDR3 totals 13 residues. This CDR3 is CASSPGSPNEQFF. The DNA for the CDR3 is TGCGCCAGCAGCCCCGGAAGTCCCAATGAGCAGTTCTTC.

With regard to this clone: This CDR3 is also generated by other DNA sequences in the sample. The chain links TRBV19 to TRBJ1-5; possibly TRBD1 for D (6 bases). The CDR3 extends over 12 amino acids. The ends were cut back, 10 bases at V and 3 bases at J, with 10 bases in the middle. CDR1 and CDR2 from the germline V gene are LNHDA and SQIVND (reference sequence). The CDR3 here is CATRTVNQPQHF. Here the CDR3 DNA reads TGTGCCACCCGGACAGTCAATCAGCCCCAGCATTTT.

This clone was counted a single time. The rearrangement uses TRBV30 and TRBJ2-5; TRBD1 agrees at 7 bases. V shed 0 bases and J 12 bases; nucleotides not matched to a gene: 4. The length of the CDR3 is 11 residues. CDR1 and CDR2 (germline): GTSNPN, SVGIG (reference sequence). CDR3 in amino acids: CAWSVLTGKYF. Written as DNA, the CDR3 is TGTGCCTGGAGTGTACTGACAGGGAAGTACTTC.

This chain links TRBV27 with TRBJ2-1; D remains ambiguous. Trimming removed 2 bases at V and 5 bases at J, with 10 bases between. CDR3 length: 14 residues. In germline, CDR1 is MNHEY, CDR2 SMNVEV (reference sequence). CDR3 sequence reads: CASSLPSRHNEQFF. CDR3 nucleotide sequence: TGTGCCAGCAGTTTACCGTCCAGGCACAATGAGCAGTTCTTC.

This chain joins TRBV4-1 and TRBJ2-7; possibly TRBD2 for D (5 bases). CDR1 and CDR2 (germline): MGHRA, YSYEKL. Trimming took off 2 bases at V and 1 base at J, with 15 bases between the two ends. The CDR3 consists of 16 residues. CDR3 in DNA: TGCGCCAGCAGCCAAACCCCCTATGAGGGATCCTACGAGCAGTACTTC. It codes for CASSQTPYEGSYEQYF.

Remarks on this clone: This sample also contains other DNA sequences that code for the same CDR3. The CDR3 here is CASSFSGRATDTQYF. The CDR3 DNA sequence: TGTGCCAGCAGTTTCTCGGGCAGGGCCACAGATACGCAGTATTTT. The chain combines TRBV9 with TRBJ2-3; TRBD1 might be the D (5 bases). Looked up from germline, CDR1 is SGDLS and CDR2 is YYNGEE. Trimming left V 5 bases short and J 2 bases short, with 15 bases between. This CDR3 has 15 residues.

The rearrangement links TRBV19 to TRBJ1-1; D is ambiguous. V dropped 3 bases and J dropped 0 bases, with 11 bases sitting between them. The CDR3 covers 15 residues. In germline, CDR1 is LNHDA, CDR2 SQIVND (reference sequence). Here the CDR3 reads CASSIAGRVNTEAFF. CDR3 DNA: TGTGCCAGTAGTATTGCCGGACGAGTGAACACTGAAGCTTTCTTT.

As concerns this clone: Other nucleotide sequences from this sample produce the same CDR3. This chain links TRBV7-9 with TRBJ2-7, with a weak D call TRBD1 (6 bases). The CDR3 sequence is 14 residues long. V lost 2 bases to trimming and J lost 1 base, with 9 bases between them. Germline CDR1 reads SEHNR; CDR2 reads FQNEAQ (reference sequence). CDR3 protein: CASSLPGASYEQYF. Here the CDR3 DNA reads TGTGCCAGCAGCTTACCAGGGGCGTCCTACGAGCAGTACTTC.

The chain carries TRBV7-8 and TRBJ2-1; tentatively, D is TRBD2 (5 bases). Trimming took 5 bases from V and 0 from J, leaving 11 bases between them. CDR1 SGHVS and CDR2 FQNEAQ come from the germline V gene. The CDR3 is made up of 15 amino acids. CDR3 nucleotides: TGTGCCAGCAGCATCGAGCGGTCCTCCTACAATGAGCAGTTCTTC. This encodes CASSIERSSYNEQFF.

In regard to this clone: This sample also contains other DNA sequences that code for the same CDR3. The chain combines TRBV19 with TRBJ1-1, with D uncertain. Trimming stripped 5 bases from V and 1 base from J, with 11 bases between. Germline V CDR1 and CDR2: LNHDA, SQIVND (reference sequence). This CDR3 has 14 amino acids. CDR3 sequence: CASSLGLGNTEAFF. CDR3 sequence (DNA): TGTGCCAGTAGTTTGGGTCTAGGGAACACTGAAGCTTTCTTT.